This TCR beta chain derives from a study of T cell repertoires in cytomegalovirus infection. TCRdb reanalysed the reads using MiXCR and keeps one entry per CDR3 protein. Of around 490,000 distinct CDR3 sequences listed, more than 20% are singletons. As concerns this clonotype: Its specificity is not known.

CDR3 length: 12 residues. The ends were cut back, 0 bases at V and 13 bases at J, with 10 bases in the middle. CDR1 LGHDT and CDR2 YNNKEL come from the germline V gene (reference sequence). Findings of the study overall: Across the ex vivo response, the dominant clonotypes were HLA-C-restricted CMV-specific TCR beta clonotypes. The study identified carriers of CMV plus the relevant HLA from cumulative public TCR beta family frequency.

Sequenced input: PBMCs. The rearrangement joins TRBV3-1 to TRBJ2-1, with a weak D call TRBD2 (6 bases). The receptor was derived from a human donor in good health (CMV status not recorded). Some clones in this sample may be carry-over from other donors' samples. This chain's CDR3 is CASSQDTRDQFF. DNA of the CDR3: TGTGCCAGCAGCCAAGACACGCGGGACCAGTTCTTC.